The rows below give T cell receptor beta chains drawn from one sample of a study of T cell responses to AZD1222 COVID-19 vaccine. Only in-frame clones appear in the TCRdb table, and some are missing; sequencing was by immunoSEQ multiplex PCR. The sample records around 150,000 clones, about 90% being singletons. The sample in question was peripheral blood, obtained 28 days after the second AZD1222 dose. The source is an adult who received the AZD1222 COVID-19 vaccine. Each CDR3 is given with its conserved first and last residue. A D gene is named only where the DNA matches it firmly. Not every row has a clone size; where given, it reads once, few, many or a size class.

CDR3: CSVLPEGTCSYEQYF; DNA: TGCAGCGTTCTTCCGGAGGGAACCTGCTCCTACGAGCAGTACTTC; D: NA; size: once; J: TRBJ2-7; V: TRBV29-1
CDR3: CASSKDGGTPNYGYTF; DNA: TGTGCCAGCAGCAAAGATGGAGGAACCCCTAACTATGGCTACACCTTC; D: NA; size: NA; J: TRBJ1-2; V: TRBV21-1
CDR3: CASRDGDYGYTF; DNA: TGTGCCAGTCGGGACGGCGACTATGGCTACACCTTC; D: NA; size: NA; J: TRBJ1-2; V: TRBV19
CDR3: CSVDPVERVGNEQFF; DNA: TGCAGCGTTGACCCGGTCGAGCGAGTTGGCAATGAGCAGTTCTTC; D: NA; size: NA; J: TRBJ2-1; V: TRBV29-1
CDR3: CATSSSGRALNEQFF; DNA: TGTGCCACCAGCAGTAGCGGGAGGGCCCTAAATGAGCAGTTCTTC; D: TRBD2; size: NA; J: TRBJ2-1; V: TRBV15
CDR3: CASSQVEAAGSEAFF; DNA: TGTGCCAGCAGCCAAGTGGAGGCGGCAGGATCTGAAGCTTTCTTT; D: NA; size: NA; J: TRBJ1-1; V: TRBV14
CDR3: CASSQAPGDSPYEQYF; DNA: TGTGCCAGCAGCCAAGCCCCAGGGGACTCTCCCTACGAGCAGTACTTC; D: NA; size: NA; J: TRBJ2-7; V: TRBV13
CDR3: CASSEGVLTEAFF; DNA: TGTGCCAGCAGTGAAGGGGTACTCACTGAAGCTTTCTTT; D: NA; size: NA; J: TRBJ1-1; V: TRBV2
CDR3: CASSLDLSGGIQETQYF; DNA: TGTGCCAGCAGCTTAGATCTTAGCGGGGGGATTCAAGAGACCCAGTACTTC; D: TRBD2; size: NA; J: TRBJ2-5; V: TRBV11-2
CDR3: CASSPGTGAGNQPQHF; DNA: TGTGCCAGTAGTCCCGGGACAGGCGCGGGCAATCAGCCCCAGCATTTT; D: TRBD1; size: NA; J: TRBJ1-5; V: TRBV19
CDR3: CASSLPSGVTEAFF; DNA: TGTGCCAGCAGCTTACCATCAGGGGTGACTGAAGCTTTCTTT; D: NA; size: NA; J: TRBJ1-1; V: TRBV7-9
CDR3: CASSVGGSDNEQFF; DNA: TGTGCCAGCAGCGTAGGGGGTAGCGACAATGAGCAGTTCTTC; D: NA; size: NA; J: TRBJ2-1; V: TRBV9
CDR3: CASSPGDTIYF; DNA: TGTGCCAGCAGTCCAGGAGACACCATATATTTT; D: NA; size: NA; J: TRBJ1-3; V: TRBV12-3/TRBV12-4
CDR3: CASRGVGTSGGPGTDTQYF; DNA: TGTGCCAGCAGGGGGGTTGGGACTAGCGGGGGACCCGGCACAGATACGCAGTATTTT; D: TRBD2; size: NA; J: TRBJ2-3; V: TRBV5-4
CDR3: CASSTSLAFEQFF; DNA: TGTGCCAGTAGTACATCACTAGCGTTTGAGCAGTTCTTC; D: TRBD2; size: NA; J: TRBJ2-1; V: TRBV19
CDR3: CAARTLPSPRATDTQYF; DNA: TGTGCCGCGAGGACCCTACCATCTCCTAGGGCGACAGATACGCAGTATTTT; D: NA; size: NA; J: TRBJ2-3; V: TRBV7-8
CDR3: CASSRLEGTDTQYF; DNA: TGTGCCAGCAGCCGCCTGGAGGGCACAGATACGCAGTATTTT; D: NA; size: NA; J: TRBJ2-3; V: TRBV7-2
CDR3: CASSLREVGELFF; DNA: TGTGCCAGCAGTCTCCGGGAGGTTGGGGAGCTGTTTTTT; D: TRBD2; size: NA; J: TRBJ2-2; V: TRBV27
CDR3: CASSRNAGNTIYF; DNA: TGTGCTAGCAGTCGTAATGCTGGAAACACCATATATTTT; D: NA; size: NA; J: TRBJ1-3; V: TRBV7-7
CDR3: CSVEDRQGAGYGYTF; DNA: TGCAGCGTTGAAGATCGGCAGGGGGCGGGCTATGGCTACACCTTC; D: TRBD1; size: NA; J: TRBJ1-2; V: TRBV29-1
CDR3: CASSNPGIRDGYTF; DNA: TGTGCCAGCAGCAACCCAGGGATTAGGGATGGCTACACCTTC; D: NA; size: NA; J: TRBJ1-2; V: TRBV7-8
CDR3: CASSLLHSGANVLTF; DNA: TGTGCCAGCAGTTTATTACACTCTGGGGCCAACGTCCTGACTTTC; D: NA; size: NA; J: TRBJ2-6; V: TRBV28
CDR3: CSVLPEDRGAYGYTF; DNA: TGCAGCGTCCTTCCCGAGGACAGGGGAGCCTATGGCTACACCTTC; D: TRBD1; size: NA; J: TRBJ1-2; V: TRBV29-1
CDR3: CATSIGQALMKKLFF; DNA: TGTGCCACCAGCATCGGACAGGCACTAATGAAAAAACTGTTTTTT; D: TRBD1; size: NA; J: TRBJ1-4; V: TRBV15
CDR3: CSASPTSGSTDTQYF; DNA: TGCAGTGCTAGTCCAACTAGCGGGAGCACAGATACGCAGTATTTT; D: TRBD2; size: NA; J: TRBJ2-3; V: TRBV20-1
CDR3: CASSLAVAGPPPRLYGYTF; DNA: TGTGCCAGCAGCTTAGCCGTCGCAGGCCCTCCTCCGAGACTGTATGGCTACACCTTC; D: NA; size: NA; J: TRBJ1-2; V: TRBV7-9
CDR3: CASTGSGANVLTF; DNA: TGTGCCAGTACAGGCTCTGGGGCCAACGTCCTGACTTTC; D: NA; size: NA; J: TRBJ2-6; V: TRBV19
CDR3: CASSFLGGDTSTDTQYF; DNA: TGCGCCAGCAGCTTTCTCGGGGGGGACACAAGCACAGATACGCAGTATTTT; D: TRBD2; size: NA; J: TRBJ2-3; V: TRBV5-1
CDR3: CASSQTGDNQPQHF; DNA: TGTGCCAGCTCCCAGACAGGGGATAATCAGCCCCAGCATTTT; D: TRBD1; size: NA; J: TRBJ1-5; V: TRBV18
CDR3: CASNEGLGANYGYTF; DNA: TGTGCCAGCAACGAGGGTTTGGGGGCTAACTATGGCTACACCTTC; D: NA; size: once; J: TRBJ1-2; V: TRBV21-1
CDR3: CASSLRRDHTDTQYF; DNA: TGTGCCAGCAGTTTAAGGCGGGACCACACAGATACGCAGTATTTT; D: NA; size: NA; J: TRBJ2-3; V: TRBV27